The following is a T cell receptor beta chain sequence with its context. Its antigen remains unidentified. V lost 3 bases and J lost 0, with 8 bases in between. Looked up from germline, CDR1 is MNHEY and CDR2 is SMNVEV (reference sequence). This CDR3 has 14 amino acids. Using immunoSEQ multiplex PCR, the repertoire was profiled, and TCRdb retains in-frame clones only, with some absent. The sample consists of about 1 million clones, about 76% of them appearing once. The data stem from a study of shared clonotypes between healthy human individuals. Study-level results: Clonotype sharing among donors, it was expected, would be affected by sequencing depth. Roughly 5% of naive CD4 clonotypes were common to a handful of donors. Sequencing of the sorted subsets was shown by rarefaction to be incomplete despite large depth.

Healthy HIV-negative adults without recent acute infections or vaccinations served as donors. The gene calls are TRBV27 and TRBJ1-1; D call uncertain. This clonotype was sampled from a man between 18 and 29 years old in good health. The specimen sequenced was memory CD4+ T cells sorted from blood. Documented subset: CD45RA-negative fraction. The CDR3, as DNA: TGTGCCAGCAGTTTTCGGGAGATGAACACTGAAGCTTTCTTT. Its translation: CASSFREMNTEAFF.